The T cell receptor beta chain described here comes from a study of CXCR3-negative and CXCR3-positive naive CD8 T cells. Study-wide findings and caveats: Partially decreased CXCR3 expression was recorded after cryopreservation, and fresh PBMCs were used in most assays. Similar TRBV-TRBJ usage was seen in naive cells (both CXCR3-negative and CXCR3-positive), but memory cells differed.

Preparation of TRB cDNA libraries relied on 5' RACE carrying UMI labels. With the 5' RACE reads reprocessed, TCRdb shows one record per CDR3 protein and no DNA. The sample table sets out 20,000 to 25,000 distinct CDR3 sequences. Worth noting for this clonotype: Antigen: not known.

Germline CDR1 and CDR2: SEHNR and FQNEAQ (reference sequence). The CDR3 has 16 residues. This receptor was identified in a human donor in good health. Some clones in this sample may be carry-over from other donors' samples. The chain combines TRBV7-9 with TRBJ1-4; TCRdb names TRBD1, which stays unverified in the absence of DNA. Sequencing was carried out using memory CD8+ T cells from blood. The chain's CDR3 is CASTPPGSAANEKLFF.